This T cell receptor (beta chain) derives from a study of early T cells in non-severe SARS-CoV-2 infection. This clonotype was recorded a few times. The V and J ends lost 1 base and 5 bases respectively, with 6 bases between them. This CDR3 has 13 amino acids. The germline CDR1 and CDR2 sequences are SGHVS and FQNEAQ. MiXCR was run by TCRdb on the 5' RACE reads, yielding one entry per CDR3 protein. The sample has around 53,000 distinct CDR3 sequences; around 7.7% are singletons. The clonotype comes from an adult who was a healthcare worker with PCR-confirmed SARS-CoV-2 infection or an uninfected control (not recorded which). The chain employs TRBV7-8 and TRBJ1-5; D remains ambiguous. Sequencing was performed on whole blood. CDR3 DNA: TGTGCCAGCAGCTTAGTCGGGGATCAGCCCCAGCATTTT. As protein: CASSLVGDQPQHF.